This is a list of T cell receptor beta chains from one sample in a study of T cells in localized non-small cell lung cancer. Sequenced by immunoSEQ multiplex PCR; TCRdb stores in-frame clones only, minus some. The sample lists more than 30,000 clones; roughly 87% were seen once. The input for sequencing was peripheral blood mononuclear cells, taken before any cancer treatment. The receptors were gathered from a woman aged 40-69 years with stage III lung adenocarcinoma. The CDR3 runs from the conserved cysteine through the conserved F or W. Fields, in order: clone size, V gene, J gene, D gene, CDR3 protein, CDR3 DNA. D genes are given only for firm matches. Clone sizes are given selectively: once, few, many, or a class where the clone is expanded.

clone size: -; V gene: TRBV20-1; J gene: TRBJ1-1; D gene: -; CDR3 protein: CSAEDNLRAFF; CDR3 DNA: TGCAGTGCAGAGGACAACCTCAGGGCTTTCTTT
clone size: -; V gene: TRBV7-7; J gene: TRBJ2-3; D gene: TRBD2; CDR3 protein: CASSLGLAGVTDTQYF; CDR3 DNA: TGTGCCAGCAGCTTAGGGCTAGCGGGAGTAACAGATACGCAGTATTTT
clone size: -; V gene: TRBV7-9; J gene: TRBJ2-7; D gene: -; CDR3 protein: CASSLPRIGYEQYF; CDR3 DNA: TGTGCCAGCAGCTTACCCCGGATTGGTTACGAGCAGTACTTC
clone size: -; V gene: TRBV5-1; J gene: TRBJ2-2; D gene: -; CDR3 protein: CASSLDARVVMYTGELFF; CDR3 DNA: TGCGCCAGCAGCTTGGACGCCAGGGTTGTGATGTACACCGGGGAGCTGTTTTTT
clone size: once; V gene: TRBV19; J gene: TRBJ2-7; D gene: -; CDR3 protein: CASSPAGYEQYF; CDR3 DNA: TGTGCCAGTAGTCCAGCAGGGTACGAGCAGTACTTC
clone size: -; V gene: TRBV18; J gene: TRBJ2-5; D gene: -; CDR3 protein: CASSEVGETQYF; CDR3 DNA: TGTGCCAGCTCCGAAGTCGGGGAGACCCAGTACTTC
clone size: few; V gene: TRBV15; J gene: TRBJ1-3; D gene: -; CDR3 protein: CATSRDGGRGNTIYF; CDR3 DNA: TGTGCCACCAGCAGAGACGGGGGACGGGGAAACACCATATATTTT
clone size: -; V gene: TRBV9; J gene: TRBJ1-2; D gene: -; CDR3 protein: CASSPDPYYGYTF; CDR3 DNA: TGTGCCAGCAGCCCCGACCCTTACTATGGCTACACCTTC
clone size: -; V gene: TRBV4-1; J gene: TRBJ1-3; D gene: -; CDR3 protein: CASSQDGRGFGNTIYF; CDR3 DNA: TGCGCCAGCAGCCAAGATGGTCGGGGCTTTGGAAACACCATATATTTT
clone size: -; V gene: TRBV6-5; J gene: TRBJ1-6; D gene: -; CDR3 protein: CASSGTVGSPLHF; CDR3 DNA: TGTGCCAGCAGCGGTACCGTCGGTTCACCCCTCCACTTT
clone size: -; V gene: TRBV5-5; J gene: TRBJ2-1; D gene: TRBD1; CDR3 protein: CASSPGTGGRGEQFF; CDR3 DNA: TGTGCCAGCAGCCCGGGGACAGGGGGAAGGGGTGAGCAGTTCTTC
clone size: -; V gene: TRBV4-3; J gene: TRBJ2-4; D gene: TRBD1; CDR3 protein: CASSQGVGTGIQNIQYF; CDR3 DNA: TGCGCCAGCAGCCAAGGGGTTGGGACAGGGATCCAAAACATTCAGTACTTC
clone size: -; V gene: TRBV6-4; J gene: TRBJ1-2; D gene: -; CDR3 protein: CASSDSDGSYGYTF; CDR3 DNA: TGTGCCAGCAGTGACTCGGACGGAAGCTATGGCTACACCTTC
clone size: once; V gene: TRBV5-1; J gene: TRBJ2-1; D gene: TRBD2; CDR3 protein: CASSSGLAEYNEQFF; CDR3 DNA: TGCGCCAGCAGCTCCGGACTAGCAGAATACAATGAGCAGTTCTTC
clone size: -; V gene: TRBV6-1; J gene: TRBJ1-1; D gene: -; CDR3 protein: CATRTRGGEAFF; CDR3 DNA: TGTGCCACCCGAACCCGAGGCGGTGAAGCTTTCTTT
clone size: -; V gene: TRBV7-2; J gene: TRBJ2-1; D gene: -; CDR3 protein: CASEYKFF; CDR3 DNA: TGTGCCAGCGAATATAAGTTCTTC
clone size: -; V gene: TRBV27; J gene: TRBJ2-7; D gene: -; CDR3 protein: CASSLKTMTGTNFYEQYF; CDR3 DNA: TGTGCCAGCAGTCTTAAAACAATGACAGGGACTAATTTCTACGAGCAGTACTTC
clone size: -; V gene: TRBV5-1; J gene: TRBJ2-2; D gene: -; CDR3 protein: CASSPGTNTGELFF; CDR3 DNA: TGCGCCAGCAGCCCCGGGACGAACACCGGGGAGCTGTTTTTT
clone size: -; V gene: TRBV7-9; J gene: TRBJ2-3; D gene: TRBD2; CDR3 protein: CASSFIQQAGVGADTQYF; CDR3 DNA: TGTGCCAGCAGCTTCATCCAGCAAGCGGGAGTTGGGGCAGATACGCAGTATTTT
clone size: -; V gene: TRBV4-1; J gene: TRBJ2-5; D gene: TRBD1; CDR3 protein: CASSPLSRDSAPRQYF; CDR3 DNA: TGCGCCAGCAGCCCACTCTCCCGGGACAGTGCCCCAAGGCAGTACTTC
clone size: -; V gene: TRBV7-8; J gene: TRBJ2-7; D gene: TRBD2; CDR3 protein: CASSLSGTSTYEQYF; CDR3 DNA: TGTGCCAGCAGCCTCTCCGGGACTAGCACCTACGAGCAGTACTTC
clone size: few; V gene: TRBV28; J gene: TRBJ1-1; D gene: -; CDR3 protein: CASTMTRGEAFF; CDR3 DNA: TGTGCCAGCACCATGACCAGGGGTGAAGCTTTCTTT
clone size: -; V gene: TRBV15; J gene: TRBJ2-1; D gene: TRBD2; CDR3 protein: CATSPGVAGARMDEQFF; CDR3 DNA: TGTGCCACCAGCCCCGGGGTAGCGGGAGCCCGGATGGATGAGCAGTTCTTC
clone size: -; V gene: TRBV30; J gene: TRBJ1-1; D gene: -; CDR3 protein: CAWSVGLGDTEAFF; CDR3 DNA: TGTGCCTGGAGTGTGGGGTTGGGGGACACTGAAGCTTTCTTT
clone size: -; V gene: TRBV18; J gene: TRBJ1-3; D gene: -; CDR3 protein: CASSENFQAYSGNTIYF; CDR3 DNA: TGTGCCAGCTCAGAGAATTTCCAAGCCTACTCTGGAAACACCATATATTTT
clone size: -; V gene: TRBV5-1; J gene: TRBJ2-7; D gene: -; CDR3 protein: CASSGDSLSYEQYF; CDR3 DNA: TGCGCCAGCAGCGGGGACTCACTCTCCTACGAGCAGTACTTC
clone size: -; V gene: TRBV5-6; J gene: TRBJ2-1; D gene: TRBD2; CDR3 protein: CASNTMMGSSGRQDLF; CDR3 DNA: TGTGCCAGCAATACGATGATGGGAAGTAGCGGGAGACAGGACCTCTTC
clone size: -; V gene: TRBV2; J gene: TRBJ1-3; D gene: TRBD1; CDR3 protein: CASSTDRGNTIYF; CDR3 DNA: TGTGCCAGCAGCACGGACAGGGGGAACACCATATATTTT
clone size: -; V gene: TRBV2; J gene: TRBJ2-3; D gene: -; CDR3 protein: CASSVGGPTDTQYF; CDR3 DNA: TGTGCCAGCAGTGTCGGGGGCCCCACAGATACGCAGTATTTT
clone size: -; V gene: TRBV6-1; J gene: TRBJ1-1; D gene: -; CDR3 protein: CASSLGPRMNTEAFF; CDR3 DNA: TGTGCCAGCAGTTTGGGCCCCAGAATGAACACTGAAGCTTTCTTT
clone size: -; V gene: TRBV9; J gene: TRBJ2-2; D gene: TRBD1; CDR3 protein: CASSRDRATGELFF; CDR3 DNA: TGTGCCAGCAGCCGAGACAGGGCTACCGGGGAGCTGTTTTTT
clone size: -; V gene: TRBV4-2; J gene: TRBJ2-1; D gene: -; CDR3 protein: CASSQGQRDHNEQFF; CDR3 DNA: TGTGCCAGCAGCCAAGGTCAACGGGACCACAATGAGCAGTTCTTC
clone size: -; V gene: TRBV5-6; J gene: TRBJ1-2; D gene: -; CDR3 protein: CASSLAGDYGYTF; CDR3 DNA: TGTGCCAGCAGCTTGGCCGGCGACTATGGCTACACCTTC
clone size: -; V gene: TRBV5-1; J gene: TRBJ1-4; D gene: -; CDR3 protein: CASSFQGTNEKLFF; CDR3 DNA: TGCGCCAGCAGCTTCCAGGGAACTAATGAAAAACTGTTTTTT
clone size: -; V gene: TRBV7-2; J gene: TRBJ2-5; D gene: -; CDR3 protein: CASSAGSGVETQYF; CDR3 DNA: TGTGCCAGCAGCGCGGGTTCAGGTGTCGAGACCCAGTACTTC
clone size: -; V gene: TRBV6-1; J gene: TRBJ2-1; D gene: -; CDR3 protein: CASGQSPGDYNEQFF; CDR3 DNA: TGTGCCAGCGGGCAGTCTCCAGGGGATTACAATGAGCAGTTCTTC
clone size: -; V gene: TRBV27; J gene: TRBJ2-7; D gene: TRBD2; CDR3 protein: CASSLKSGTSGYEQYF; CDR3 DNA: TGTGCCAGCAGTTTAAAATCTGGGACTAGCGGCTACGAGCAGTACTTC
clone size: once; V gene: TRBV6-1; J gene: TRBJ2-7; D gene: TRBD1; CDR3 protein: CASSFRGRSYEQYF; CDR3 DNA: TGTGCCAGCAGTTTCAGGGGGCGATCCTACGAGCAGTACTTC
clone size: -; V gene: TRBV6-4; J gene: TRBJ1-5; D gene: TRBD1; CDR3 protein: CASSLEGTGQPQHF; CDR3 DNA: TGTGCCAGCTCCTTAGAGGGGACAGGGCAGCCCCAGCATTTT
clone size: -; V gene: TRBV11-2; J gene: TRBJ2-7; D gene: -; CDR3 protein: CASSWDGNYEQYF; CDR3 DNA: TGTGCCAGCAGCTGGGACGGAAACTACGAGCAGTACTTC
clone size: -; V gene: TRBV9; J gene: TRBJ2-2; D gene: -; CDR3 protein: CASSPRGADPGELFF; CDR3 DNA: TGTGCCAGCAGCCCTAGGGGCGCGGATCCCGGGGAGCTGTTTTTT
clone size: -; V gene: TRBV5-8; J gene: TRBJ1-2; D gene: -; CDR3 protein: CASSLPGYFNYGYTF; CDR3 DNA: TGTGCCAGCAGCCTTCCAGGGTACTTTAACTATGGCTACACCTTC
clone size: -; V gene: TRBV19; J gene: TRBJ1-4; D gene: TRBD1; CDR3 protein: CASSEGAREKLFF; CDR3 DNA: TGTGCCAGCTCAGAGGGGGCGCGCGAAAAACTGTTTTTT
clone size: -; V gene: TRBV29-1; J gene: TRBJ2-7; D gene: -; CDR3 protein: CSVGPGLYEQYF; CDR3 DNA: TGCAGCGTTGGCCCGGGGTTATACGAGCAGTACTTC
clone size: -; V gene: TRBV9; J gene: TRBJ1-2; D gene: -; CDR3 protein: CASSVDRLYGYTF; CDR3 DNA: TGTGCCAGCAGCGTAGACAGACTCTATGGCTACACCTTC
clone size: -; V gene: TRBV6-1; J gene: TRBJ1-1; D gene: -; CDR3 protein: CASTLPGAEAFF; CDR3 DNA: TGTGCCAGCACTCTCCCGGGTGCTGAAGCTTTCTTT